This passage covers 17 T cell receptor beta chains from one sample sequenced in a study of blood T cell repertoires in COVID-19. The assay was immunoSEQ multiplex PCR, and TCRdb's table has in-frame clones only and misses some. The data show nearly 350,000 clones, with more than 75% seen just once and under 1.3% held by the top ten. The specimen sequenced was PBMCs or T cells enriched from blood (not recorded which). These receptors were collected from a woman in her thirties who had recovered from COVID-19.

V gene TRBV19 combines with J gene TRBJ1-1; TRBD1 agrees at 7 bases. The CDR3 is 17 amino acids. Germline CDR1 and CDR2: LNHDA and SQIVND (reference sequence). The trim removed 1 base at V and 4 bases at J, leaving 12 bases unmatched. The CDR3 region is CASSIVARTGEGTEAFF. The CDR3, as DNA: TGTGCCAGTAGTATAGTTGCGCGGACAGGAGAGGGCACTGAAGCTTTCTTT.

The chain joins TRBV5-4 to TRBJ1-2; a weak D match, TRBD1 (6 bases). CDR1 is SGHNT and CDR2 is YYREEE in the germline V gene (reference sequence). Trimming left V 3 bases short and J 2 bases short, with 11 bases between. This CDR3 comprises 14 residues. The CDR3 loop reads CASSSEQGNYGYTF. CDR3 nucleotides: TGTGCCAGCAGCTCCGAACAGGGAAACTATGGCTACACCTTC.

The chain recombines TRBV19 with TRBJ1-2; D is perhaps TRBD1 (6 bases). Germline-derived CDR1 and CDR2 are LNHDA and SQIVND (reference sequence). CDR3 size: 16 residues. V lost 4 bases and J 2 bases, leaving 17 bases between the germline ends. CDR3 residues: CASSTASVTGNYGYTF. CDR3 coding DNA: TGTGCCAGTAGTACAGCCTCCGTGACAGGAAACTATGGCTACACCTTC.

The chain couples TRBV30 to TRBJ2-7; 8 nucleotides match TRBD2. Germline V CDR1 and CDR2: GTSNPN, SVGIG (reference sequence). The V and J ends lost 5 bases and 5 bases, in that order; junction bases with no gene match: 8. The CDR3 runs 13 residues. The CDR3 DNA sequence: TGTGCCTGGGCGAGCGGGGGTGCCCACGAGCAGTACTTC. It specifies CAWASGGAHEQYF.

The chain joins TRBV27 to TRBJ2-3, with 8 positions matching TRBD1. Germline assignment: CDR1 MNHEY and CDR2 SMNVEV (reference sequence). The CDR3 covers 17 residues. Trimming at V came to 5 bases and at J to 2 bases, leaving 12 bases not matched to a gene. The CDR3 nucleotides are TGTGCCAGCAGTCCGTCCCGGGACAGGATCCACACAGATACGCAGTATTTT. Translated, it gives CASSPSRDRIHTDTQYF.

The chain has TRBV5-4 and TRBJ1-1, with D perhaps TRBD1 (5 bases). Germline V lookup: CDR1 SGHNT, CDR2 YYREEE (reference sequence). This CDR3 contains 12 residues. V shed 4 bases and J shed 8 bases, with 12 bases lying between them. The CDR3 DNA sequence: TGTGCCAGCAGCGCAGACTGGGGCGAAGCTTTCTTT. It yields the protein CASSADWGEAFF.

Notes on this clone: The same CDR3 also results from other DNA sequences found in this sample. The rearrangement uses TRBV7-2 and TRBJ1-5; D may be TRBD1 (5 bases). Trimming removed 0 bases from V and 2 bases from J, with 8 bases in between. This CDR3 is 15 amino acids long. CDR1 is SGHTA, CDR2 FQGNSA, per germline. CDR3 DNA sequence: TGTGCCAGCAGCTTAGCCGGGGGAGGCAATCAGCCCCAGCATTTT. Protein: CASSLAGGGNQPQHF.

The J gene is TRBJ2-6, the V gene TRBV18; D possibly corresponds to TRBD1 (5 bases). In germline, CDR1 is KGHSH, CDR2 LQKENI. With 3 bases removed from V and 0 bases from J, the gap between germline ends came to 12 bases. The length of the CDR3 is 17 residues. CDR3 nucleotide sequence: TGTGCCAGCTCACCTTCCGACAGCCTCTCTGGGGCCAACGTCCTGACTTTC. It codes for CASSPSDSLSGANVLTF.

V usage is TRBV13 and J usage is TRBJ2-7; D not resolved. From germline, CDR1 is PRHDT and CDR2 FYEKMQ (reference sequence). The V end lost 5 bases, the J end lost 0 bases, and 5 bases lay between the germline ends. CDR3 length: 12 residues. This CDR3 is CASSLSSYEQYF. The CDR3 nucleotides read TGTGCCAGCAGCCTTAGCTCCTACGAGCAGTACTTC.

This rearrangement joins TRBV2 to TRBJ1-3; 7 bases are a match to TRBD1. The CDR3 has 16 amino acids. Germline V gene sequence: CDR1 SNHLY, CDR2 FYNNEI. Trimming took 5 bases from V and 0 from J; bases not matched to a gene: 7. The CDR3 spells CASSNRGWGSGNTIYF. The CDR3 coding sequence is TGTGCCAGCAGTAACAGGGGTTGGGGCTCTGGAAACACCATATATTTT.

The V and J genes are TRBV30 and TRBJ1-4, with D tentatively TRBD1 (5 bases). Germline CDR1 is GTSNPN and CDR2 is SVGIG (reference sequence). V lost 2 bases and J 0 bases, leaving 16 bases between the germline ends. This CDR3 has 17 amino acids. In DNA form, the CDR3 reads TGTGCCTGGAGTCCATCCTCGGGGGTAGCAACTAATGAAAAACTGTTTTTT. Translating it yields CAWSPSSGVATNEKLFF.

The chain employs TRBV5-1 and TRBJ2-3; D unresolved. Germline lookup yields CDR1 SGHRS and CDR2 YFSETQ. This CDR3 comprises 17 residues. V was shortened by 1 base and J by 4 bases, with 19 bases between the two germline ends. This chain's CDR3 is CASSLLTLTEFPDTQYF. CDR3 sequence (DNA): TGCGCCAGCAGCTTGCTGACACTCACTGAGTTCCCAGATACGCAGTATTTT.

The rearrangement joins TRBV5-8 to TRBJ2-7; unclear D gene. CDR3 length equals 15 residues. From germline, CDR1 is SGHTS and CDR2 YDEGEE. Trimming removed 0 bases from V and 2 bases from J, with 12 bases in between. Here the CDR3 DNA reads TGTGCCAGCAGCTTGGAGGTTCAGGTTACCTACGAGCAGTACTTC. It yields the protein CASSLEVQVTYEQYF. Full variable domain (outside the CDR3, taken from reference TRBV5-8 and TRBJ2-7): EAGVTQSPTHLIKTRGQQATLRCSPISGHTSVYWYQQALGLGLQFLLWYDEGEERNRGNFPPRFSGRQFPNYSSELNVNALELEDSALYLCASSLEVQVTYEQYFGPGTRLTVT.

CDR3 DNA sequence: TGCGCCAGCAGCCAACTGCACAGGGGCACAGATACGCAGTATTTT. Encoded protein: CASSQLHRGTDTQYF. J is TRBJ2-3 and V is TRBV4-1; maybe TRBD1 (6 bases). CDR3 length: 15 amino acids. CDR1 and CDR2 (germline): MGHRA, YSYEKL. V lost 2 bases and J lost 1, with 10 bases in between.

This rearrangement joins TRBV10-2 to TRBJ2-3; 11 nucleotides line up with TRBD2. Losses at the gene ends were 7 bases for V and 15 bases for J; bases not matched to a gene: 9. CDR1 WSHSY and CDR2 SAAADI come from the germline V gene. This CDR3 spans 12 amino acids. CDR3 in amino acids: CASTPGTSGIYF. In nucleotides, the CDR3 is TGCGCCAGCACCCCCGGGACTAGCGGTATATATTTT.

The rearrangement joins TRBV5-1 to TRBJ1-4; unclear D gene. CDR1 SGHRS and CDR2 YFSETQ come from the germline V gene. The V and J ends lost 0 bases and 0 bases respectively, with 9 bases between them. This CDR3 region has 16 residues. CDR3 coding DNA: TGCGCCAGCAGCTTGGTACACCCTGCAACTAATGAAAAACTGTTTTTT. This codes for CASSLVHPATNEKLFF.

This chain joins TRBV5-4 and TRBJ1-6, with 9 bases fitting TRBD1. V trimming: 4 bases; J trimming: 9 bases; junction bases outside the gene matches: 8. The CDR3 covers 15 residues. CDR1 is SGHNT, CDR2 YYREEE, per germline (reference sequence). CDR3 region: CASSLRGQGISPLHF. CDR3 nucleotide sequence: TGTGCCAGCAGCCTAAGGGGACAGGGTATTTCACCCCTCCACTTT. Supplemented by reference TRBV5-4 and TRBJ1-6, the full variable domain reads ETGVTQSPTHLIKTRGQQVTLRCSSQSGHNTVSWYQQALGQGPQFIFQYYREEENGRGNFPPRFSGLQFPNYSSELNVNALELDDSALYLCASSLRGQGISPLHFGNGTRLTVT.